Each of the 18 T cell receptor beta chains below was sequenced from the same sample in a study of blood T cell repertoires in COVID-19. Libraries were prepared by immunoSEQ multiplex PCR; TCRdb keeps only in-frame clonotypes and omits some of them. The sample has almost 200,000 clones, more than 80% seen once; the top ten hold 6.5% to 9%. Sequencing input: PBMCs or T cells enriched from blood (not recorded which). The receptors were gathered from a woman under 30 who had recovered from COVID-19.

This chain links TRBV18 with TRBJ1-3; possibly TRBD1 for D (6 bases). Between the trimmed V and J ends, which lost 5 bases and 0 bases, there was a span of 14 bases. CDR3 length equals 16 residues. The germline CDR1 and CDR2 sequences are KGHSH and LQKENI. The CDR3 DNA reads TGTGCCAGCTCAGGCACAGGGTCGAGCTCTGGAAACACCATATATTTT. This translates into CASSGTGSSSGNTIYF.

This clone was seen just once. The CDR3 protein is CASSQDLGARDRNGYTF. The CDR3 DNA sequence: TGTGCCAGCAGCCAAGATCTTGGAGCGCGGGACAGAAATGGCTACACCTTC. This chain joins TRBV3-1 (or the pseudogene TRBV3-2) and TRBJ1-2; 7 bases match TRBD1. CDR3 length: 17 residues. The germline V gene has CDR1 LGHDT and CDR2 YNNKEL (reference sequence). V lost 0 bases and J lost 6; bases outside the gene matches: 13.

The rearrangement links TRBV7-9 to TRBJ1-2; 8 bases line up with TRBD1. This CDR3 has 19 amino acids. The ends lost 2 bases at V and 8 bases at J; junction bases unmatched: 22. The V gene's germline CDR1 is SEHNR and CDR2 FQNEAQ (reference sequence). The DNA for the CDR3 is TGTGCCAGCAGCTTATGGTCCGGGACAGGAGGTATACGAAGTGGGGGCTACACCTTC. It is translated as CASSLWSGTGGIRSGGYTF.

The chain has TRBV7-9 and TRBJ1-5, with a weak D call TRBD1 (6 bases). Trimming pared 4 bases from V and 5 bases from J, leaving 12 bases between. Germline CDR1 reads SEHNR; CDR2 reads FQNEAQ (reference sequence). The CDR3 has 14 amino acids. The CDR3 nucleotides are TGTGCCAGCAGCTCCTACAGGGAAGATCAGCCCCAGCATTTT. It encodes CASSSYREDQPQHF.

The V gene is TRBV6-5, the J gene TRBJ2-7, with 9 bases lining up with TRBD1. Germline V gene lookup returns CDR1 MNHEY and CDR2 SVGAGI. After removal of 7 bases from V and 4 bases from J, the junction contained 8 bases not matched to a gene. CDR3 length equals 14 residues. CDR3 DNA sequence: TGTGCCAGCAAGGACAGGGGCGATACTTACGAGCAGTACTTC. Translated: CASKDRGDTYEQYF.

This chain links TRBV30 with TRBJ2-7; 7 bases fit TRBD1. Germline trimming cut 1 base from V and 7 bases from J; bases unmatched to any gene: 7. The CDR3 is 13 residues long. The germline V gene has CDR1 GTSNPN and CDR2 SVGIG (reference sequence). The CDR3: CAWSGNTGEEQYF. In nucleotides, the CDR3 is TGTGCCTGGAGTGGGAATACAGGGGAAGAGCAGTACTTC.

The rearrangement uses TRBV7-9 and TRBJ2-5; 10 bases line up with TRBD2. The germline gives CDR1 SEHNR, CDR2 FQNEAQ (reference sequence). With 4 bases clipped from V and 4 bases from J, the junction kept 3 bases outside the gene matches. The CDR3 is made up of 14 amino acids. CDR3 sequence reads: CASSSGLAVETQYF. DNA for the CDR3: TGTGCCAGCAGCTCTGGACTAGCGGTAGAGACCCAGTACTTC.

The V call is TRBV5-1, the J call TRBJ1-4, with 7 bases that match TRBD1. Germline-derived CDR1 and CDR2 are SGHRS and YFSETQ. V gave up 0 bases and J gave up 12 bases; unmatched junction bases: 2. This CDR3 has 12 residues. CDR3 nucleotides: TGCGCCAGCAGCTTGGACAGGGGCCAACTGTTTTTT. This codes for CASSLDRGQLFF.

This chain uses TRBV19 with TRBJ2-1; D call uncertain. With 4 bases removed from V and 12 bases from J, the gap between germline ends came to 16 bases. The length of the CDR3 is 13 residues. Looked up from germline, CDR1 is LNHDA and CDR2 is SQIVND (reference sequence). The CDR3 reads CASSTPYPRLQFF. The CDR3 DNA sequence: TGTGCCAGTAGTACCCCGTACCCCCGGTTGCAGTTCTTC. Variable domain in full (rest from reference TRBV19 and TRBJ2-1): DGGITQSPKYLFRKEGQNVTLSCEQNLNHDAMYWYRQDPGQGLRLIYYSQIVNDFQKGDIAEGYSVSREKKESFPLTVTSAQKNPTAFYLCASSTPYPRLQFFGPGTRLTVL.

The CDR3 DNA reads TGTGCCAGTAGTATGACAGGCAGAAACACTGAAGCTTTCTTT. This translates into CASSMTGRNTEAFF. The V call is TRBV19, the J call TRBJ1-1; tentatively, D is TRBD1 (6 bases). CDR1 is LNHDA and CDR2 is SQIVND in the germline V gene (reference sequence). The length of the CDR3 is 14 residues. V lost 3 bases and J lost 2, with 10 bases in between.

The genes are TRBV28 and TRBJ1-1, with unresolved D. The ends were cut back, 5 bases at V and 3 bases at J, with 10 bases in the middle. Germline V gene data show CDR1 as MDHEN and CDR2 as SYDVKM. This CDR3 region has 13 residues. The CDR3 loop reads CASSPPGYTEAFF. CDR3 in DNA: TGTGCCAGCAGTCCCCCGGGGTACACTGAAGCTTTCTTT.

The V gene is TRBV9, the J gene TRBJ1-3; D perhaps matches TRBD1 (6 bases). The V and J ends lost 3 bases and 0 bases respectively, with 10 bases between them. CDR3 size: 15 residues. CDR1 SGDLS and CDR2 YYNGEE come from the germline V gene. CDR3 sequence (DNA): TGTGCCAGCAGCGGACAGGCTTACTCTGGAAACACCATATATTTT. Residues: CASSGQAYSGNTIYF.

The chain employs TRBV19 and TRBJ1-4; possibly TRBD1 for D (5 bases). Trimming pared 6 bases from V and 8 bases from J, leaving 16 bases between. This CDR3 comprises 14 residues. Germline V gene lookup returns CDR1 LNHDA and CDR2 SQIVND (reference sequence). The CDR3 coding sequence is TGTGCCAGTAGCCCCCGGGGGGTGGAGGAAAAACTGTTTTTT. Amino acids: CASSPRGVEEKLFF. The entire variable domain, with the rest obtained from reference TRBV19 and TRBJ1-4, is as follows: DGGITQSPKYLFRKEGQNVTLSCEQNLNHDAMYWYRQDPGQGLRLIYYSQIVNDFQKGDIAEGYSVSREKKESFPLTVTSAQKNPTAFYLCASSPRGVEEKLFFGSGTQLSVL.

The chain is built from TRBV5-1 and TRBJ1-2; 8 bases line up with TRBD1. J lost 6 bases, V lost 2 bases, and 6 bases had no gene match. The CDR3 is made up of 14 amino acids. Germline CDR1 is SGHRS and CDR2 is YFSETQ. The CDR3 bases are TGCGCCAGCAGCTTTGGACAGGGCATGGATGGCTACACCTTC. Protein sequence: CASSFGQGMDGYTF.

The chain is built from TRBV18 and TRBJ1-1; a weak D match, TRBD1 (5 bases). The CDR3 sequence is 12 residues long. The V end lost 6 bases, the J end lost 4 bases, and 9 bases lay between the germline ends. Germline assignment: CDR1 KGHSH and CDR2 LQKENI. Here the CDR3 DNA reads TGTGCCAGCTCTCCCCAGGGCACTGAAGCTTTCTTT. Protein: CASSPQGTEAFF.

This clone was counted between two and nine times. The V and J genes are TRBV7-2 and TRBJ1-6, with TRBD1 as a possible D gene (5 bases). V lost 3 bases to trimming and J lost 5 bases, with 11 bases between them. This CDR3 has 15 residues. Per germline, CDR1 SGHTA and CDR2 FQGNSA. The CDR3 loop is CASSLGGGDNSPLHF. The CDR3 DNA sequence: TGTGCCAGCAGCTTGGGGGGAGGGGATAATTCACCCCTCCACTTT.

V gene TRBV19 combines with J gene TRBJ1-5; D is unresolved. The germline V gene encodes CDR1 LNHDA and CDR2 SQIVND (reference sequence). V dropped 9 bases and J dropped 5 bases, with 14 bases sitting between them. This CDR3 comprises 13 residues. The DNA of the CDR3 is TGTGCCAGCGAGGGAGGGCCTGATCAGCCCCAGCATTTT. It translates to CASEGGPDQPQHF.

This clone is a singleton in its sample. The J gene is TRBJ1-4, the V gene TRBV19, with D maybe TRBD1 (5 bases). Trimming removed 5 bases at V and 2 bases at J, with 9 bases between. Germline assignment: CDR1 LNHDA and CDR2 SQIVND (reference sequence). The CDR3 has 14 residues. In DNA, the CDR3 is TGTGCCAGTAGTCTAGCAGGGACTAATGAAAAACTGTTTTTT. Protein product: CASSLAGTNEKLFF. The whole variable domain, remainder taken from reference TRBV19 and TRBJ1-4, is DGGITQSPKYLFRKEGQNVTLSCEQNLNHDAMYWYRQDPGQGLRLIYYSQIVNDFQKGDIAEGYSVSREKKESFPLTVTSAQKNPTAFYLCASSLAGTNEKLFFGSGTQLSVL.